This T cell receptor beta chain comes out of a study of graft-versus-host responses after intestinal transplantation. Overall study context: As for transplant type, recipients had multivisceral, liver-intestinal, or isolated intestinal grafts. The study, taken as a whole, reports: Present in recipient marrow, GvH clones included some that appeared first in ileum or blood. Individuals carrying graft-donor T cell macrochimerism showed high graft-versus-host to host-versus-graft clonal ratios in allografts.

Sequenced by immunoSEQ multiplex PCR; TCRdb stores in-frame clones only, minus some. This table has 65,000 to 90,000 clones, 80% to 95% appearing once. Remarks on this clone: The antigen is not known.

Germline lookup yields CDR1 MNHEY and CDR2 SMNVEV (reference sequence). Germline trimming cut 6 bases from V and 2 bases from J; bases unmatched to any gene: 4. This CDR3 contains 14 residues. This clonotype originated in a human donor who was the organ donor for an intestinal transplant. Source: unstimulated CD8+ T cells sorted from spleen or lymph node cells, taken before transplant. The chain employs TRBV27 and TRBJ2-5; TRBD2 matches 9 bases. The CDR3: CASRRGGLQETQYF. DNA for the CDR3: TGTGCCAGCAGGCGGGGGGGGCTACAAGAGACCCAGTACTTC.